The TCR beta chain under discussion was sequenced for a study of blood T cell repertoires in COVID-19. Study context: Both acute and convalescent COVID-19 samples were obtained from the United States, Italy and Spain. Sources were T cells, B-cell-depleted T cells, or PBMCs; the material itself was cDNA or gDNA.

Libraries were prepared by immunoSEQ multiplex PCR; TCRdb keeps only in-frame clonotypes and omits some of them. The sample has 95,000 to 150,000 clones, 80% to 90% seen once. CDR1 and CDR2 from the germline V gene are SGHRS and YFSETQ. The CDR3 has 15 amino acids. The ends lost 4 bases at V and 7 bases at J; junction bases unmatched: 10. Sample: peripheral blood. The rearrangement links TRBV5-1 to TRBJ1-4; 7 bases align to TRBD1. The clonotype originates from a man between 65 and 80 years old with active or convalescent COVID-19. The CDR3, as DNA: TGCGCCAGCAGCCCGATGGGACAGTTCGGTGAAAAACTGTTTTTT. Protein sequence: CASSPMGQFGEKLFF.